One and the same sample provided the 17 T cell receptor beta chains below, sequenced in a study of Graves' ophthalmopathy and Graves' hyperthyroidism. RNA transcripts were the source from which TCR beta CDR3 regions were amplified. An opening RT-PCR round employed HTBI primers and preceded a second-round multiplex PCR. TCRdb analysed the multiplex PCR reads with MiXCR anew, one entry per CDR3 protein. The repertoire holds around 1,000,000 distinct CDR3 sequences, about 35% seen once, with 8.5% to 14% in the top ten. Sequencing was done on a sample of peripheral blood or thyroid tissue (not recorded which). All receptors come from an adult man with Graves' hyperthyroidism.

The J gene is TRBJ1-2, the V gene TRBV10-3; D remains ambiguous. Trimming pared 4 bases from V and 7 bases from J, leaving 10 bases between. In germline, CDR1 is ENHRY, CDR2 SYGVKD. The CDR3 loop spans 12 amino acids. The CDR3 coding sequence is TGTGCCATCAGTGTCGGGGTGGCTGGCTACACCTTC. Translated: CAISVGVAGYTF.

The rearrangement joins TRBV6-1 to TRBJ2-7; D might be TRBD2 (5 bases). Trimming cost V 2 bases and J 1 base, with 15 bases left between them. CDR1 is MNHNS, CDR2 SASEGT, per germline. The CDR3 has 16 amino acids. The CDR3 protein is CASSERVRRVSYEQYF. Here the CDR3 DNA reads TGTGCCAGCAGTGAAAGGGTACGGCGGGTTTCCTACGAGCAGTACTTC.

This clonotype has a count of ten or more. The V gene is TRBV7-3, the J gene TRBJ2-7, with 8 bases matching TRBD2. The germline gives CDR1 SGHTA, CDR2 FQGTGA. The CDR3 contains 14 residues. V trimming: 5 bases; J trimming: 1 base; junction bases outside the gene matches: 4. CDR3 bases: TGTGCCAGCAGCCCTAGCGGGCCTTCCTACGAGCAGTACTTC. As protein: CASSPSGPSYEQYF.

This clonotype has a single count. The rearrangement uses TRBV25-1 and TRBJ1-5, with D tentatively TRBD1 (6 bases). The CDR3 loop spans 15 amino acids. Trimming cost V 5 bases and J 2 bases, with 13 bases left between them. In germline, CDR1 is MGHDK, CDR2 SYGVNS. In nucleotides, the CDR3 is TGTGCCAGCAGTTCTCTCGCAGGGGGCAATCAGCCCCAGCATTTT. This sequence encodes CASSSLAGGNQPQHF.

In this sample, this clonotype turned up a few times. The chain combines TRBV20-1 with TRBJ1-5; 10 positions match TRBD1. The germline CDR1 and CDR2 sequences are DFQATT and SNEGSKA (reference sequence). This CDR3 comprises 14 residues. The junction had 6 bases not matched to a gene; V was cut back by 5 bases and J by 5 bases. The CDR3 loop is CSAGRQGAYQPQHF. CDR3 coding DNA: TGCAGTGCTGGGAGACAGGGGGCTTATCAGCCCCAGCATTTT.

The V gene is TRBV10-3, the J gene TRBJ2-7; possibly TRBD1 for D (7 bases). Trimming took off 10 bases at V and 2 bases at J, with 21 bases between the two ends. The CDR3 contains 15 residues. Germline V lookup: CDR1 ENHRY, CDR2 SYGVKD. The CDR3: CASSSTTGTAYEQYF. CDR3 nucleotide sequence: TGTGCCAGCAGCTCAACGACAGGGACTGCCTACGAGCAGTACTTC.

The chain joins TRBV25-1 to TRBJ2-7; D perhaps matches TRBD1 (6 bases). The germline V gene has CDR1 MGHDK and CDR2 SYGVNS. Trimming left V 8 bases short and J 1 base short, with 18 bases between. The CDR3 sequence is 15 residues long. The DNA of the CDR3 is TGTGCCAGCTTAGATGTCAGGGGACGATCCTACGAGCAGTACTTC. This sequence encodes CASLDVRGRSYEQYF.

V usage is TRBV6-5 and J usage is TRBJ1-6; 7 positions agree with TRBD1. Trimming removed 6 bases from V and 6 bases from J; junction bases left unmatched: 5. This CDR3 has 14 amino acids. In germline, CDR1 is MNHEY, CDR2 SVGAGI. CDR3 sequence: CASRGGMSNSPLHF. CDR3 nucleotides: TGTGCCAGCAGAGGGGGCATGAGTAATTCACCCCTCCACTTT.

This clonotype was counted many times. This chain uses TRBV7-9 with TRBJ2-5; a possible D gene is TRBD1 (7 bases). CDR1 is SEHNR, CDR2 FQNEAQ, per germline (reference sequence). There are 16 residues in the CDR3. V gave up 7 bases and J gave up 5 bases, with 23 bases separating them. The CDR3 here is CASTTWRGGAGETQYF. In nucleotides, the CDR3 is TGTGCCAGCACCACCTGGAGAGGGGGCGCGGGGGAGACCCAGTACTTC.

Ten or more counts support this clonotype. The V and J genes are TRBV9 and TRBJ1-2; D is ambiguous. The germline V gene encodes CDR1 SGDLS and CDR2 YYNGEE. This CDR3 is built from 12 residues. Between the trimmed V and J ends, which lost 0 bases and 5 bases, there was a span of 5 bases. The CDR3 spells CASSVEGYGYTF. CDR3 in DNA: TGTGCCAGCAGCGTAGAAGGGTATGGCTACACCTTC.

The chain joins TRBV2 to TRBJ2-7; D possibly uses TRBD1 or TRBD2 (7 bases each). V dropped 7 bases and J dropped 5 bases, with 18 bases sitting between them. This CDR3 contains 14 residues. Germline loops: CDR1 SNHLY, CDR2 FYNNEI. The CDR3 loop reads CASTGQTGTNEQYF. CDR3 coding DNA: TGTGCCAGCACTGGGCAGACAGGGACTAACGAGCAGTACTTC. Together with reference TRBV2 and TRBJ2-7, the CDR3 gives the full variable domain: EPEVTQTPSHQVTQMGQEVILRCVPISNHLYFYWYRQILGQKVEFLVSFYNNEISEKSEIFDDQFSVERPDGSNFTLKIRSTKLEDSAMYFCASTGQTGTNEQYFGPGTRLTVT.

DNA for the CDR3: TGTGCCAGCAGCTACGGGGGGGGCGAGCAGTACTTC. Protein: CASSYGGGEQYF. The chain has TRBV13 and TRBJ2-7; TRBD2 matches 8 bases. Germline V gene data show CDR1 as PRHDT and CDR2 as FYEKMQ (reference sequence). This CDR3 spans 12 amino acids. Unmatched junction bases numbered 2, after V lost 4 bases and J lost 6 bases.

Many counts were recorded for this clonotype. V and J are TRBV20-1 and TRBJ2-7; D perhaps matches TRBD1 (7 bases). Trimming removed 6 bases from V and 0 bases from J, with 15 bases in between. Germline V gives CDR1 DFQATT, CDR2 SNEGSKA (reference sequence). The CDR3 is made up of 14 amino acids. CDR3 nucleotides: TGCAGTGCCCGGGGACAGACTAGCTCCTACGAGCAGTACTTC. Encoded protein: CSARGQTSSYEQYF.

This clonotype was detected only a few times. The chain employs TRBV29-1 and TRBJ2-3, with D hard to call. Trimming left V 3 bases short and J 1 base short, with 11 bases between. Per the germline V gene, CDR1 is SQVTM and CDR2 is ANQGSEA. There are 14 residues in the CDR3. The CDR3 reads CSVEGWYRTDTQYF. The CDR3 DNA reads TGCAGCGTTGAGGGCTGGTACCGCACAGATACGCAGTATTTT.

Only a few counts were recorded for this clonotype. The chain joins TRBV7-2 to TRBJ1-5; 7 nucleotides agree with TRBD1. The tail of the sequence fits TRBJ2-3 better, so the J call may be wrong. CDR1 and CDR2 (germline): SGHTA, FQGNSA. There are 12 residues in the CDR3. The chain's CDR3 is CASSIRGDTQYF. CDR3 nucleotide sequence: TGTGCCAGCAGCATCAGGGGGGATACGCAGTATTTT.

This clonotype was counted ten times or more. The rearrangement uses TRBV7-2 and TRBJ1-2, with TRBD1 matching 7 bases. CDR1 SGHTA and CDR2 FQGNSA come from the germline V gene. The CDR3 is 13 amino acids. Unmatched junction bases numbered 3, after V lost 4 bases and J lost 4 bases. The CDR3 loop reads CASSYQGVYGYTF. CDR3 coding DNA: TGTGCCAGCAGCTACCAGGGGGTCTATGGCTACACCTTC. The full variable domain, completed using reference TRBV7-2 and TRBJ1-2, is GAGVSQSPSNKVTEKGKDVELRCDPISGHTALYWYRQSLGQGLEFLIYFQGNSAPDKSGLPSDRFSAERTGGSVSTLTIQRTQQEDSAVYLCASSYQGVYGYTFGSGTRLTVV.

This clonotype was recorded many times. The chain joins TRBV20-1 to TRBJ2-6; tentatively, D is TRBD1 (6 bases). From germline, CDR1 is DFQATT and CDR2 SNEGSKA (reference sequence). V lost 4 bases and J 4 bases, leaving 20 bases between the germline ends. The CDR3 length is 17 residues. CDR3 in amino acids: CSANYHPRGTGANVLTF. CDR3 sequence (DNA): TGCAGTGCTAACTATCACCCGAGGGGGACCGGGGCCAACGTCCTGACTTTC.